This is a list of T cell receptor beta chains from one sample in a study of blood T cell repertoires in COVID-19. Assay: immunoSEQ multiplex PCR; the TCRdb copy retains only in-frame clones and omits some. This table holds roughly 150,000 clones, about 85% found once. Material for sequencing was peripheral blood. Receptors originate from a woman over 75 with COVID-19, enrolled during active disease. The conserved cysteine and the conserved F or W are not part of the CDR3 here. Rows may omit the clone size; those that give it use once, few, many or a size class.

V gene	J gene	clone size	CDR3 protein
TRBV19	TRBJ2-5	-	ASSIRAGELVGETQY
TRBV6-5	TRBJ1-5	-	ATTSHSGVNQPQH
TRBV19	TRBJ2-1	-	ATLAGGLF
TRBV18	TRBJ1-5	-	ASSVDRGNQPQH
TRBV7-2	TRBJ2-5	-	ASSSRNTQY
TRBV28	TRBJ2-6	-	ASRGQGQSGANVLT
TRBV5-1	TRBJ1-2	once	ASSEGSALAGYT
TRBV12-3/TRBV12-4	TRBJ1-5	-	ACSRDRGQPQH
TRBV28	TRBJ2-5	-	ASRFGRWETQY
TRBV2	TRBJ1-3	few	ASSEEGPVSGNTIY
TRBV2	TRBJ1-5	-	ASSGGQDQPQH
TRBV18	TRBJ1-2	-	ASSDPGGTNYGYT
TRBV14	TRBJ2-1	many	ASSQAPGLAGFREQF
TRBV7-2	TRBJ2-7	-	ASTGLAGPDNYEQY
TRBV18	TRBJ2-3	-	ASSPRKGGGDTQY
TRBV15	TRBJ2-5	-	ATSREGLAGGQETQY
TRBV15	TRBJ1-5	-	ATNPSARQGNQPQH
TRBV7-9	TRBJ1-2	few	ASSLDGEAGYT
TRBV28	TRBJ1-5	few	ASSDRGYNQPQH
TRBV19	TRBJ1-5	once	ARHKTGILYSNQPQH